One sample yielded the 30 T cell receptor beta chains listed below, sequenced in a study of cytomegalovirus exposure and HLA in healthy donors. PCR used 60 Vbeta primers and 13 Jbeta primers. Only in-frame clones appear in the TCRdb table, and some are missing; sequencing was by immunoSEQ multiplex PCR. Of under 300,000 clones in the sample, 65% to 85% are singletons; the top ten hold 2% to 2.5%. The sequenced sample was PBMCs. The receptors derive from a female donor in good health and CMV-seronegative.

The CDR3 bases are TGTGCCAGCAGGACATTCACAGATACGCAGTATTTT. This codes for CASRTFTDTQYF. This chain connects TRBV27 to TRBJ2-3; D ambiguous. With 6 bases removed from V and 2 bases from J, the gap between germline ends came to 6 bases. Germline CDR1 reads MNHEY; CDR2 reads SMNVEV (reference sequence). CDR3 length: 12 residues.

This clone was counted between two and nine times. The V gene is TRBV29-1, the J gene TRBJ2-5; TRBD1 aligns across 9 bases. TRBJ2-7 explains the end of the DNA better; the J call may be wrong. The germline CDR1 and CDR2 sequences are SQVTM and ANQGSEA. The CDR3 runs 12 residues. The CDR3 protein is CSGGQGNYEQYF. The CDR3 DNA reads as TGCAGCGGGGGACAGGGAAACTACGAGCAGTACTTC.

This chain uses TRBV6-6 with TRBJ1-3; D is unresolved. The V end was cut by 5 bases, the J end by 1 base, with 9 bases between. There are 14 residues in the CDR3. CDR1 is MNHNY and CDR2 is SVGAGI in the germline V gene (reference sequence). The CDR3 sequence is CASSLAVSGNTIYF. Here the CDR3 DNA reads TGTGCCAGCAGTCTCGCAGTATCTGGAAACACCATATATTTT.

This clone was observed a handful of times. The gene calls are TRBV19 and TRBJ1-1; tentatively, D is TRBD1 (6 bases). V was clipped by 5 bases and J by 1 base, with 14 bases between them. Germline CDR1 reads LNHDA; CDR2 reads SQIVND (reference sequence). The CDR3 runs 15 residues. The CDR3 sequence: CASSPWGGQNTEAFF. In DNA form, the CDR3 reads TGTGCCAGTAGTCCTTGGGGGGGCCAGAACACTGAAGCTTTCTTT.

A single count supports this clone. This chain links TRBV12-2 with TRBJ2-7; the table's D call TRBD2 went unverified against the DNA. TRBV12-2 is flagged as a pseudogene. CDR3 length: 17 amino acids. The CDR3 is CASRPSRPREGHHEQYF. CDR3 sequence (DNA): TGTGCAAGTCGCCCCTCCCGGCCGCGGGAGGGCCACCACGAGCAGTACTTC.

CDR3 loop: CASSVLPGTGDGTLSEKLFF. DNA for the CDR3: TGTGCCAGCAGCGTCTTACCCGGGACAGGGGATGGGACTCTTAGTGAAAAACTGTTTTTT. The V call is TRBV11-3, the J call TRBJ1-4, with 10 nucleotides matching TRBD1. J lost 7 bases, V lost 5 bases, and 22 bases had no gene match. Germline assignment: CDR1 SGHNT and CDR2 YENEEA. This CDR3 is built from 20 residues.

The chain carries TRBV11-2 and TRBJ2-1, with TRBD2 identical over 13 bases. This CDR3 contains 16 residues. V lost 6 bases and J lost 5; bases outside the gene matches: 7. The germline CDR1 and CDR2 sequences are SGHAT and FQNNGV. CDR3 sequence: CASRLGTSGNDNEQFF. The CDR3 DNA sequence: TGTGCCAGCAGACTAGGGACTAGCGGGAACGACAATGAGCAGTTCTTC. Supplemented by reference TRBV11-2 and TRBJ2-1, the full variable domain reads EAGVAQSPRYKIIEKRQSVAFWCNPISGHATLYWYQQILGQGPKLLIQFQNNGVVDDSQLPKDRFSAERLKGVDSTLKIQPAKLEDSAVYLCASRLGTSGNDNEQFFGPGTRLTVL.

This chain links TRBV2 with TRBJ2-5; 11 bases align to TRBD2. The DNA end is a closer match to TRBJ2-7, so the J assignment may be wrong. Germline V CDR1 and CDR2: SNHLY, FYNNEI. The CDR3 extends over 16 amino acids. The CDR3 coding sequence is TGTGCCAGCATGATAGCTCGGGCTAGCGGGAGGTACGAGCAGTACTTC. It encodes CASMIARASGRYEQYF.

J is TRBJ1-3 and V is TRBV2; 8 nucleotides match TRBD1. V shed 2 bases and J 0 bases; nucleotides not matched to a gene: 6. The germline gives CDR1 SNHLY, CDR2 FYNNEI. CDR3 length equals 17 residues. As DNA, the CDR3 is TGTGCCAGCAGTGAAACCCGGACAGGGCTCTCTGGAAACACCATATATTTT. This codes for CASSETRTGLSGNTIYF.

This chain connects TRBV18 to TRBJ2-5, with D hard to call. CDR3 length: 13 residues. V was shortened by 3 bases and J by 2 bases, with 7 bases between the two germline ends. CDR1 KGHSH and CDR2 LQKENI come from the germline V gene. CDR3 nucleotide sequence: TGTGCCAGCTCACCTACCACACAAGAGACCCAGTACTTC. It is translated as CASSPTTQETQYF.

The CDR3 coding sequence is TGCGCCAGCAGTGGGAGTCTTGGATCCTACGAGCAGTACTTC. It yields the protein CASSGSLGSYEQYF. The V gene is TRBV10-1, the J gene TRBJ2-5; D is unresolved. TRBJ2-7 explains the end of the DNA better; the J call may be wrong. Germline V gene sequence: CDR1 WNHNN, CDR2 SYGVQD (reference sequence). The CDR3 has 14 residues.

The chain has TRBV2 and TRBJ2-1, with TRBD2 matching 8 bases. The trim removed 8 bases at V and 0 bases at J, leaving 12 bases unmatched. The CDR3 is made up of 17 amino acids. Germline V lookup: CDR1 SNHLY, CDR2 FYNNEI. Written as DNA, the CDR3 is TGTGCCAGCTCGGGGACTAGGTCATCAAGCTCCTACAATGAGCAGTTCTTC. It codes for CASSGTRSSSSYNEQFF.

The chain couples TRBV4-2 to TRBJ1-5; 8 bases align to TRBD1. V lost 4 bases to trimming and J lost 0 bases; unmatched junction nucleotides: 11. Germline V gene sequence: CDR1 LGHNA, CDR2 YNFKEQ. The CDR3 runs to 18 residues. The CDR3 protein is CASSPGSGTGYSNQPQHF. CDR3 DNA sequence: TGTGCCAGCAGCCCTGGGTCCGGGACAGGTTATAGCAATCAGCCCCAGCATTTT.

This clone was observed a single time. The V call is TRBV18, the J call TRBJ2-7; 8 positions match TRBD2. CDR1 and CDR2 from the germline V gene are KGHSH and LQKENI. The junction had 7 bases not matched to a gene; V was cut back by 4 bases and J by 5 bases. The CDR3 is 14 residues long. CDR3 sequence: CASSQRETRDEQYF. Written as DNA, the CDR3 is TGTGCCAGCTCACAGCGGGAGACCCGGGACGAGCAGTACTTC.

V gene TRBV5-1 combines with J gene TRBJ1-3; D is uncertain. V lost 0 bases, J lost 8 bases, and 12 bases lay in between. Germline CDR1 is SGHRS and CDR2 is YFSETQ. The CDR3 spans 14 residues. The CDR3 region is CASSLGPYGDTIYF. The CDR3 DNA sequence: TGCGCCAGCAGCTTGGGTCCATACGGGGACACCATATATTTT.

Here the CDR3 DNA reads TGTGCCAGCAGTTACTCGACAGCGCAAGAGACCCAGTACTTC. Translating gives CASSYSTAQETQYF. This chain connects TRBV6-6 to TRBJ2-5; D is possibly TRBD1 (5 bases). CDR1 MNHNY and CDR2 SVGAGI come from the germline V gene (reference sequence). V was pared by 0 bases and J by 2 bases, with 7 bases between. This CDR3 contains 14 residues.

The chain employs TRBV6-6 and TRBJ2-7; 10 bases are shared with TRBD1. The V and J ends lost 9 bases and 5 bases, in that order; junction bases with no gene match: 10. The CDR3 consists of 14 residues. Germline V gene sequence: CDR1 MNHNY, CDR2 SVGAGI (reference sequence). Here the CDR3 DNA reads TGTGCCAGTCGCAGCCGGGACAGGGGAAACGAGCAGTACTTC. Its protein product is CASRSRDRGNEQYF.

This clone was observed once. J is TRBJ2-7 and V is TRBV11-2, with D possibly matching TRBD2 (5 bases). Germline V gene lookup returns CDR1 SGHAT and CDR2 FQNNGV. The CDR3 is made up of 15 amino acids. Trimming took off 3 bases at V and 0 bases at J, with 12 bases between the two ends. The CDR3 sequence: CASSFLSGSSYEQYF. CDR3 DNA sequence: TGTGCCAGCAGCTTCCTGAGCGGTAGCTCCTACGAGCAGTACTTC. Full variable domain (rest looked up from reference TRBV11-2 and TRBJ2-7): EAGVAQSPRYKIIEKRQSVAFWCNPISGHATLYWYQQILGQGPKLLIQFQNNGVVDDSQLPKDRFSAERLKGVDSTLKIQPAKLEDSAVYLCASSFLSGSSYEQYFGPGTRLTVT.

The V gene is TRBV5-6, the J gene TRBJ2-1; TRBD2 agrees at 14 bases. CDR3 length equals 15 residues. V was pared by 3 bases and J by 8 bases, with 4 bases of the junction left unmatched. Germline loops: CDR1 SGHDT, CDR2 YYEEEE. CDR3 bases: TGTGCCAGCAGCTCCGGGACTAGCGGGAGACATGAGCAGTTCTTC. Its translation is CASSSGTSGRHEQFF.

The V call is TRBV9, the J call TRBJ2-1, with TRBD1 as a possible D gene (5 bases). Per germline, CDR1 SGDLS and CDR2 YYNGEE. The CDR3 covers 12 residues. V was shortened by 0 bases and J by 7 bases, with 5 bases between the two germline ends. The CDR3, as DNA: TGTGCCAGCAGCGTAGAGGGGAATGAGCAGTTCTTC. As protein: CASSVEGNEQFF.

The V call is TRBV2, the J call TRBJ1-4, with D possibly matching TRBD1 (6 bases). Germline V gene sequence: CDR1 SNHLY, CDR2 FYNNEI. Trimming removed 11 bases from V and 2 bases from J, with 12 bases in between. The CDR3 extends over 13 amino acids. The CDR3 here is CAGGRGTNEKLFF. The CDR3 coding sequence is TGTGCCGGAGGGAGGGGGACTAATGAAAAACTGTTTTTT.

This clone was picked up a small number of times. The rearrangement links TRBV25-1 to TRBJ2-1, with D perhaps matching TRBD1 (6 bases). There are 11 residues in the CDR3. The germline V gene encodes CDR1 MGHDK and CDR2 SYGVNS. Trimming removed 0 bases from V and 15 bases from J, with 9 bases in between. The CDR3: CASSEYRGRFF. Here the CDR3 DNA reads TGTGCCAGCAGTGAATACAGGGGACGGTTCTTC.

The chain carries TRBV28 and TRBJ2-7, with 11 bases matching TRBD1. This CDR3 has 15 amino acids. V was clipped by 4 bases and J by 0 bases; unmatched bases: 2. Germline CDR1 and CDR2: MDHEN and SYDVKM. The CDR3 loop reads CASSSGTGGSYEQYF. DNA for the CDR3: TGTGCCAGCAGTTCCGGGACAGGGGGCTCCTACGAGCAGTACTTC.

This clone was picked up a small number of times. V and J are TRBV5-1 and TRBJ2-1; a possible D gene is TRBD2 (6 bases). This CDR3 comprises 14 residues. Germline V gene data show CDR1 as SGHRS and CDR2 as YFSETQ. Trimming shortened V by 4 bases and J by 6 bases, and 14 bases separated the two germline ends. CDR3 sequence: CASSGAGRVNEQFF. In nucleotides, the CDR3 is TGCGCCAGCAGCGGGGCGGGAAGGGTCAATGAGCAGTTCTTC. Variable domain in full (rest from reference TRBV5-1 and TRBJ2-1): KAGVTQTPRYLIKTRGQQVTLSCSPISGHRSVSWYQQTPGQGLQFLFEYFSETQRNKGNFPGRFSGRQFSNSRSEMNVSTLELGDSALYLCASSGAGRVNEQFFGPGTRLTVL.

V is TRBV27 and J is TRBJ1-2; a weak D match, TRBD1 (6 bases). CDR1 and CDR2 from the germline V gene are MNHEY and SMNVEV (reference sequence). V was shortened by 3 bases and J by 8 bases, with 13 bases between the two germline ends. The CDR3 is 13 residues long. The CDR3 DNA is TGTGCCAGCAGTTTCGGACAGACGGGAGGCTACACCTTC. This sequence encodes CASSFGQTGGYTF.

A word on this clone: A read error may account for a junction end that differs from germline. The DNA for the CDR3 is TGTTCCAGCAGCTTAACAGGGGTCTACGAGCAGTACTTC. This encodes CSSSLTGVYEQYF. This chain links TRBV7-9 with TRBJ2-7, with 7 bases aligning to TRBD1. The CDR3 sequence is 13 residues long. Germline loops: CDR1 SEHNR, CDR2 FQNEAQ (reference sequence).

This clone appeared a few times. The chain carries TRBV4-1 and TRBJ2-1; TRBD1 matches 8 bases. This CDR3 comprises 19 residues. Germline CDR1 reads MGHRA; CDR2 reads YSYEKL. Germline trimming cut 3 bases from V and 0 bases from J; bases unmatched to any gene: 13. The CDR3 DNA reads as TGCGCCAGCAGCCACCCCGGGACAGGCTTCACCAGCTCCTACAATGAGCAGTTCTTC. It yields the protein CASSHPGTGFTSSYNEQFF.

This clone occurred once. The chain has TRBV5-5 and TRBJ2-7, with 11 bases lining up with TRBD2. V lost 4 bases to trimming and J lost 0 bases; unmatched junction nucleotides: 6. The germline V gene encodes CDR1 SGHKS and CDR2 YYEKEE (reference sequence). CDR3 length equals 16 residues. CDR3 region: CASSTIAGGFSYEQYF. The CDR3, as DNA: TGTGCCAGCAGCACAATAGCGGGAGGGTTCTCCTACGAGCAGTACTTC.

This clone showed up just a few times. This rearrangement joins TRBV21-1 to TRBJ1-1; the table's D call, TRBD1, has no DNA check behind it. TRBV21-1 is a known pseudogene. This CDR3 has 15 amino acids. CDR3 DNA: TGTGCCAGCAGCAGGGGGACAGATTCGGTCACTGAAGCTTTCTTT. Amino acid sequence: CASSRGTDSVTEAFF.

This clone was observed once. The genes are TRBV5-4 and TRBJ1-3; a weak D match, TRBD1 (5 bases). V was cut by 1 base and J by 0 bases, with 8 bases left in between. This CDR3 is 15 amino acids long. The germline V gene encodes CDR1 SGHNT and CDR2 YYREEE (reference sequence). The CDR3 DNA is TGTGCCAGCAGCTTGTCCGGGGGCTCTGGAAACACCATATATTTT. This translates into CASSLSGGSGNTIYF.